The sequence of this T cell receptor beta chain was determined in a study of blood T cells in healthy people across ages. V gave up 0 bases and J gave up 6 bases, with 14 bases separating them. The CDR3 spans 15 residues. Germline V gives CDR1 LGHDT, CDR2 YNNKEL (reference sequence). Primers used in a second PCR of about 7 to 12 cycles were a sample-barcoded 5' primer and a J-beta primer mix. TCRdb ran MiXCR on the 5' RACE reads and lists one entry per CDR3 protein. The sample lists 2 million or so distinct CDR3 sequences, roughly 50% occurring once. In its sample, this clonotype was seen a few times.

This clonotype was obtained from a woman in her thirties or forties in good health. V usage is TRBV3-1 and J usage is TRBJ1-2, with a weak D call TRBD1 (6 bases). The sample taken for sequencing was blood. CDR3 DNA sequence: TGTGCCAGCAGCCAAGACCCGGCGGGGGCTAATGGCTACACCTTC. This encodes CASSQDPAGANGYTF.